This TCR beta chain was documented in a study of blood T cell repertoires in COVID-19. Only in-frame clones appear in the TCRdb table, and some are missing; sequencing was by immunoSEQ multiplex PCR. The sample carries about 160,000 clones, more than 75% recorded once. The CDR3 runs 17 residues. Germline V gene sequence: CDR1 MGHRA, CDR2 YSYEKL. V dropped 3 bases and J dropped 0; count of bases not matched to a gene: 7. Sequenced sample: peripheral blood. This TCR was recovered from a man between 18 and 35 years old with acute or convalescent COVID-19. The rearrangement uses TRBV4-1 and TRBJ2-7, with TRBD1 identical over 11 bases. The CDR3 bases are TGCGCCAGCAGCCATGAGCCTGGGACAGGGGGCTCCTACGAGCAGTACTTC. As protein: CASSHEPGTGGSYEQYF.